The present T cell receptor beta chain was sequenced within a study of blood T cell repertoires in COVID-19. Background on the study: COVID-19 samples collected from the United States, Italy and Spain covered acute and convalescent phases. The analysed material was cDNA or gDNA that came from T cells, B-cell-depleted T cells, or PBMCs.

The CDR3 consists of 15 residues. Trimming removed 4 bases from V and 4 bases from J, with 17 bases in between. The germline CDR1 and CDR2 sequences are SGHRS and YFSETQ. As originally analysed: Amplification from reference gene primers served as the basis for estimated nucleated cell counts. The data were produced by immunoSEQ multiplex PCR, yet TCRdb's version contains in-frame clones alone and is incomplete. V, J and clone size are those of that table, while D and trimming were read from the DNA. The repertoire has under 95,000 clones, about 80% of them found once; the top ten carry approximately 5.8%.

The gene calls are TRBV5-1 and TRBJ1-1; D uncertain. The clonotype comes from a man aged 50 to 59 with active or convalescent COVID-19. Material: peripheral blood. CDR3 sequence: CASSVALLPGTEAFF. CDR3 DNA: TGCGCCAGCAGCGTTGCTCTACTTCCGGGCACTGAAGCTTTCTTT.